This T cell receptor beta chain is drawn from a study of CD8 T cells in Susac syndrome (dated by TCRdb to the late 2010s). The study in broad terms: The study used repertoire sequencing to test whether antigen drove CD8+ T cell activation and differentiation in Susac syndrome. Clonality of the CD8+ T cell repertoire was compared between roughly 13 healthy donors, about 14 Susac syndrome patients and about 15 multiple sclerosis patients.

RNA was extracted using the RNeasy kit, and about 0.45 to 1 microgram was reverse transcribed with random hexamers. TCR beta CDR3 regions were amplified with the immunoSEQ multiplex PCR assay covering 54 Vbeta and 13 Jbeta segments. PCR amplification bias was corrected by using a synthetic template baseline for primer optimization and computational correction. The original methods were these. Reads were assigned to V, D and J genes according to IMGT and analyzed in immunoSEQ Analyzer, with only productive sequences retained. Clonality was computed as one minus Shannon entropy normalized by log2 of the number of productive unique sequences. Public and private clones were assessed among the 100 most prevalent clones of each patient and control. Clones were defined as Susac-specific when absent from the healthy and MS cohorts, from over a thousand published viral clones and from other ImmuneACCESS disease sequences. Through fastp at Q25 and MiXCR, TCRdb rebuilt clones from the public reads, retaining in-frame beta chains. Duplicate CDR3 protein sequences are folded into a single record with the most common DNA and genes. The V and J calls here are based on TCRdb, not the publication. Within this sample are about 300,000 distinct CDR3 sequences, with 65% to 90% of them counted one time only. The ten largest clones add up to roughly 0.21% of the sample.

High-throughput TCR beta sequencing profiled peripheral blood CD8+ and CD4+ T cells from healthy donors, Susac syndrome patients and multiple sclerosis patients. The multiple sclerosis controls were treatment-naive patients who had stable or active relapsing-remitting disease and met the revised McDonald criteria. Bulk CD8+ and CD4+ T cells were purified by magnetic negative isolation, while CD8+ TEMRA cells were enriched using FACS. Blood was drawn into EDTA tubes, processed within 24 hours, and PBMCs were isolated by density gradient centrifugation. PBMCs intended for TCR sequencing were cryopreserved in liquid nitrogen and thawed later in a water bath at 37 degrees C. The sorted or isolated CD4+, CD8+ and CD8+ TEMRA cells had a purity of 90% or higher. As concerns this clonotype: It lacks a known antigen. Base-call qualities are not available, and no considerably larger clone is one nucleotide away.

General conclusions and limits of the study: The TCR sequencing and HLA analysis was acknowledged to have included a relatively small number of individuals.

There are 16 amino acids in the CDR3, from cysteine to phenylalanine inclusive. The DNA shown is the 48-base CDR3, in frame from base 1. The germline ends are 23 bases apart after V is trimmed by 5 bases and J by 5 bases. CDR1 and CDR2 are read off the germline V gene (reference sequence) as DFQATT and SNEGSKA. The chain is assembled from TRBV20-1 and TRBJ2-3, with TRBD1 perhaps the D gene, on 5 matching bases. Sequencing was done on a sample of CD8+ T cells from PBMCs. This receptor was obtained from a human donor with multiple sclerosis. The encoded CDR3 is CSAPRLFRGLKDTQYF. The bases are TGCAGTGCTCCCAGATTGTTTAGGGGCTTGAAAGATACGCAGTATTTT.